The following is a T cell receptor (beta chain) sequence with its context. The antigen is not known. The data were obtained in a study of cytomegalovirus exposure and HLA in healthy donors. Study outcomes and limitations: The study designated about 160 TCR beta chains cytomegalovirus-associated. A later analysis linked a missense variant in DCLRE1C to the trimming of TCR beta V and J genes.

CDR3 length equals 13 residues. V was shortened by 3 bases and J by 1 base, with 6 bases between the two germline ends. The germline V gene has CDR1 SGHRS and CDR2 YFSETQ. PCR was performed using 60 Vbeta and 13 Jbeta primers. Using immunoSEQ multiplex PCR, the repertoire was profiled, and TCRdb retains in-frame clones only, with some absent. The sample has about 160,000 clones; approximately 81% are singletons. The clonotype was recovered from a female donor in good health and CMV-seronegative. The source material was PBMCs. The V and J genes are TRBV5-1 and TRBJ2-3; D unresolved. CDR3 bases: TGCGCCAGCAGCTCCCCTGGCACAGATACGCAGTATTTT. Protein product: CASSSPGTDTQYF.